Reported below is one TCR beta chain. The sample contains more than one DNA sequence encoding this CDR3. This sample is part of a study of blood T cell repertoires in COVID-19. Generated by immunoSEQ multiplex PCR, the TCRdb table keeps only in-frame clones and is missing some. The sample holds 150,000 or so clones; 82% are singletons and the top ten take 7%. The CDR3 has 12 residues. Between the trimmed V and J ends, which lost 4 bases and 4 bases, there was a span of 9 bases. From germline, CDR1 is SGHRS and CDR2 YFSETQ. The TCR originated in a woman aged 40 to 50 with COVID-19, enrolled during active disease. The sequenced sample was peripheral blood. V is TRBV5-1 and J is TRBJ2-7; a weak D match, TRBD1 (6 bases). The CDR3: CASSKDSYEQYF. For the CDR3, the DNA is TGCGCCAGCAGCAAGGACAGTTACGAGCAGTACTTC.